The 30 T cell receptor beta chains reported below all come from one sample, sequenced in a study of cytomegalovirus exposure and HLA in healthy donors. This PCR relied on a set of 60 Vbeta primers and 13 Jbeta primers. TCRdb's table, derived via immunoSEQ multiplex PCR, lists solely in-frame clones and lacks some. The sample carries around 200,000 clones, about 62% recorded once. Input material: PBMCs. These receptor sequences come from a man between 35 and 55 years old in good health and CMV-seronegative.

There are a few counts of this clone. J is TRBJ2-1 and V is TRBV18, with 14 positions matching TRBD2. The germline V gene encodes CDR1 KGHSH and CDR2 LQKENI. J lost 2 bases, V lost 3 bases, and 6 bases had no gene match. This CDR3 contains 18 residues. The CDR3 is CASSPPGTSGRTYNEQFF. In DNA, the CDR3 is TGTGCCAGCTCACCCCCCGGGACTAGCGGGAGAACCTACAATGAGCAGTTCTTC. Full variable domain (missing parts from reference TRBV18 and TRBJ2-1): NAGVMQNPRHLVRRRGQEARLRCSPMKGHSHVYWYRQLPEEGLKFMVYLQKENIIDESGMPKERFSAEFPKEGPSILRIQQVVRGDSAAYFCASSPPGTSGRTYNEQFFGPGTRLTVL.

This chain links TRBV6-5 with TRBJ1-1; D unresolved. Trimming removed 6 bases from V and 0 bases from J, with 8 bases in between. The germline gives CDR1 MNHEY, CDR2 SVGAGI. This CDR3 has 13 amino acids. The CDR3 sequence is CASSPRVNTEAFF. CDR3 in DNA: TGTGCCAGCAGCCCGAGAGTGAACACTGAAGCTTTCTTT.

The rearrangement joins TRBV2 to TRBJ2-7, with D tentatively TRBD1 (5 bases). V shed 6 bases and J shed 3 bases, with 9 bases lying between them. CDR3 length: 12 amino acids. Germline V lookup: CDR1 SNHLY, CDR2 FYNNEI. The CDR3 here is CASRPGLYEQYF. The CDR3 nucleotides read TGTGCCAGCAGGCCAGGGCTCTACGAGCAGTACTTC.

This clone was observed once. CDR3 DNA sequence: TGTGCCAGCAGCCTCCGGACAGGGGCTAATGAAAAACTGTTTTTT. Amino acids: CASSLRTGANEKLFF. This rearrangement joins TRBV7-9 to TRBJ1-4; TRBD1 aligns across 9 bases. The CDR3 runs to 15 residues. Germline-derived CDR1 and CDR2 are SEHNR and FQNEAQ (reference sequence). V was clipped by 5 bases and J by 3 bases; unmatched bases: 4. Filled out from reference TRBV7-9 and TRBJ1-4, the complete variable domain reads DTGVSQNPRHKITKRGQNVTFRCDPISEHNRLYWYRQTLGQGPEFLTYFQNEAQLEKSRLLSDRFSAERPKGSFSTLEIQRTEQGDSAMYLCASSLRTGANEKLFFGSGTQLSVL.

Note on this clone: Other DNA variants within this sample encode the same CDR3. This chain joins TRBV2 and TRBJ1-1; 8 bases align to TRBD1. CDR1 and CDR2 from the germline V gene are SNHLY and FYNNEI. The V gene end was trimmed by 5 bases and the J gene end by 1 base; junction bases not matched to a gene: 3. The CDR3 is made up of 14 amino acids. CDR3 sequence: CASSRTGRNTEAFF. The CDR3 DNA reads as TGTGCCAGCAGTCGGACAGGGAGGAACACTGAAGCTTTCTTT.

CDR3 nucleotide sequence: TGTGCCAGCGGCCCCGGGAGCGGGAGTACAGAGACCCAGTACTTC. Translation gives CASGPGSGSTETQYF. The J gene is TRBJ2-5, the V gene TRBV7-3; TRBD2 matches at 8 bases. This CDR3 is built from 15 residues. The V gene's germline CDR1 is SGHTA and CDR2 FQGTGA. V shed 8 bases, J shed 4 bases, and the junction held 12 bases outside the gene matches.

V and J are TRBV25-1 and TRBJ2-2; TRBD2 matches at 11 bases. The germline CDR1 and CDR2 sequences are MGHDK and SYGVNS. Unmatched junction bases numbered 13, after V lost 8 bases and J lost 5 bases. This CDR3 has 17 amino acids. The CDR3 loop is CASSELAGGPGTGELFF. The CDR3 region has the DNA TGTGCCAGCTCTGAGCTAGCGGGAGGTCCGGGAACCGGGGAGCTGTTTTTT. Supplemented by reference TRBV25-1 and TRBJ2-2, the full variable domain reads EADIYQTPRYLVIGTGKKITLECSQTMGHDKMYWYQQDPGMELHLIHYSYGVNSTEKGDLSSESTVSRIRTEHFPLTLESARPSHTSQYLCASSELAGGPGTGELFFGEGSRLTVL.

In nucleotides, the CDR3 is TGCGCCAGCAGCCAAGAGCTAAGGGGGCGGATGGCGAATGAAAAACTGTTTTTT. This encodes CASSQELRGRMANEKLFF. The gene calls are TRBV4-1 and TRBJ1-4, with 7 bases identical to TRBD1. The CDR3 extends over 18 amino acids. Germline lookup yields CDR1 MGHRA and CDR2 YSYEKL. With 0 bases clipped from V and 5 bases from J, the junction kept 12 bases outside the gene matches.

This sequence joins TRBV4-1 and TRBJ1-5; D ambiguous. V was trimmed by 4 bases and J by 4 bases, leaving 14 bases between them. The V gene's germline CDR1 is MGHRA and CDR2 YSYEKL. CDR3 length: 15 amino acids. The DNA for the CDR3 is TGCGCCAGCAGCCCAGAGGCACAGACGAATCAGCCCCAGCATTTT. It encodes CASSPEAQTNQPQHF.

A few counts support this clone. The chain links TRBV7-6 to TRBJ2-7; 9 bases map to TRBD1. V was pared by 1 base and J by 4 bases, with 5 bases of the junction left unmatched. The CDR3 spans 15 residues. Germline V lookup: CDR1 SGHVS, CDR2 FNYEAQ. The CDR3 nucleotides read TGTGCCAGCAGCTTAGACAGGGGGCCAAAGTACGAGCAGTACTTC. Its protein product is CASSLDRGPKYEQYF.

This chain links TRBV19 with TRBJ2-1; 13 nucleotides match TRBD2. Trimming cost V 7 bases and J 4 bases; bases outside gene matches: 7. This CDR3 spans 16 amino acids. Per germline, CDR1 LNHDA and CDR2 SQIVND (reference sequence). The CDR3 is CASTRTSGSGYNEQFF. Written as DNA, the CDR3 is TGTGCCAGTACCCGGACTAGCGGGAGTGGGTACAATGAGCAGTTCTTC. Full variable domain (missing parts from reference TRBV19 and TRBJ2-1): DGGITQSPKYLFRKEGQNVTLSCEQNLNHDAMYWYRQDPGQGLRLIYYSQIVNDFQKGDIAEGYSVSREKKESFPLTVTSAQKNPTAFYLCASTRTSGSGYNEQFFGPGTRLTVL.

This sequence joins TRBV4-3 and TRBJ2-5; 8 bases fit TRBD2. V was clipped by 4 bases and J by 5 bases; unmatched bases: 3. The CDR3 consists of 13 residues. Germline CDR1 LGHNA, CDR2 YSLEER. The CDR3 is CASSPAGEETQYF. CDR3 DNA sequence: TGCGCCAGCAGCCCAGCGGGGGAGGAGACCCAGTACTTC.

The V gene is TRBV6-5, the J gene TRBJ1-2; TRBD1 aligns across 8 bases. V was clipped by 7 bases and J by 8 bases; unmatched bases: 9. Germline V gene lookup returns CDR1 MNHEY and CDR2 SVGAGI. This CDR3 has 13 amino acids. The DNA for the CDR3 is TGTGCCAGCAAGGCGGGACAGGCGGCAGGCTACACCTTC. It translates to CASKAGQAAGYTF.

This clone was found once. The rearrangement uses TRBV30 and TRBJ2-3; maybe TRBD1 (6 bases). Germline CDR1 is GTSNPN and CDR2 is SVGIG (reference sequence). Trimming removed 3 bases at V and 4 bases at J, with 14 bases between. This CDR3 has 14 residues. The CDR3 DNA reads TGTGCCTGGAGGTGGGACACCGCCCCAGATACGCAGTATTTT. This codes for CAWRWDTAPDTQYF.

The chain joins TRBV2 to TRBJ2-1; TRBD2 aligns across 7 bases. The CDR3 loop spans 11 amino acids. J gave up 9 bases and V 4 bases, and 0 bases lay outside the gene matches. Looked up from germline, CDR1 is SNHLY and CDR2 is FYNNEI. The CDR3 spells CASSGGGEQFF. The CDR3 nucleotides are TGTGCCAGCAGTGGCGGGGGTGAGCAGTTCTTC.

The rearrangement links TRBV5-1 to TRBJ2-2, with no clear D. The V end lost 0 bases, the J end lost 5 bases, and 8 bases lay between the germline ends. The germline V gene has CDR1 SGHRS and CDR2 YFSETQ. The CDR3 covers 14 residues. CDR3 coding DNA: TGCGCCAGCAGCTTGGGTCCCGGGACCGGGGAGCTGTTTTTT. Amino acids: CASSLGPGTGELFF.

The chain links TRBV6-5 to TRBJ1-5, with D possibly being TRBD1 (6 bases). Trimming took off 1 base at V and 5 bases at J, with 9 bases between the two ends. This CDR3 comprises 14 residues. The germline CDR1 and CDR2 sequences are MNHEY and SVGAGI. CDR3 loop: CASSYLGADQPQHF. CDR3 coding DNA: TGTGCCAGCAGTTACTTGGGGGCCGATCAGCCCCAGCATTTT.

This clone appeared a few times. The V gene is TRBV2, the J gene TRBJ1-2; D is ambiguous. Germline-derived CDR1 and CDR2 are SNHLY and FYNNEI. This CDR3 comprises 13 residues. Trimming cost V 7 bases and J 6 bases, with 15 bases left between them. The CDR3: CASTVFGGDGYTF. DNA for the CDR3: TGTGCCAGCACCGTATTCGGCGGTGATGGCTACACCTTC.

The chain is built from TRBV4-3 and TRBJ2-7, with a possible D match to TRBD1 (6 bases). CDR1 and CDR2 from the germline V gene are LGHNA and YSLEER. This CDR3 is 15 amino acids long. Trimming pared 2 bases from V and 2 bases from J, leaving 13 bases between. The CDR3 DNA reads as TGCGCCAGCAGCCAATTCTCCGCAGGGGCCTACGAGCAGTACTTC. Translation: CASSQFSAGAYEQYF.

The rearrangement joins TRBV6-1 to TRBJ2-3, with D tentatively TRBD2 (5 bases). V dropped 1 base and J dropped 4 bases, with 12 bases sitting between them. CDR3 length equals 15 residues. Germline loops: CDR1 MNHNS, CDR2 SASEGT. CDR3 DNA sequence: TGTGCCAGCAGTGAAGGAGGGAGATCGGCAGATACGCAGTATTTT. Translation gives CASSEGGRSADTQYF.

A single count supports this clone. The DNA for the CDR3 is TGTGCCAGCAGACCGGACAGGGGCTATACCATGAACACTGAAGCTTTCTTT. Protein: CASRPDRGYTMNTEAFF. This rearrangement joins TRBV5-4 to TRBJ1-1; TRBD1 matches 9 bases. Germline V CDR1 and CDR2: SGHNT, YYREEE (reference sequence). The CDR3 contains 17 residues. J lost 0 bases, V lost 5 bases, and 11 bases had no gene match.

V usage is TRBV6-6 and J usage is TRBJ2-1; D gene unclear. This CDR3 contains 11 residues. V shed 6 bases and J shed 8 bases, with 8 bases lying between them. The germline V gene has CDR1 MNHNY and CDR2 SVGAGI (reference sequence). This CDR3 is CASSLVYEQFF. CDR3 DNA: TGTGCCAGCAGCTTAGTTTATGAGCAGTTCTTC.

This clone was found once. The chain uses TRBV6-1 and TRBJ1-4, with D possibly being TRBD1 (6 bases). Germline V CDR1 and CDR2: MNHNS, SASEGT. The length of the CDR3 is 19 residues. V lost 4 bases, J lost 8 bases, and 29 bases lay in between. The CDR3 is CASSGTAVGTPVWEEKLFF. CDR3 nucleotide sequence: TGTGCCAGCAGTGGAACGGCGGTGGGGACACCCGTGTGGGAAGAAAAACTGTTTTTT.

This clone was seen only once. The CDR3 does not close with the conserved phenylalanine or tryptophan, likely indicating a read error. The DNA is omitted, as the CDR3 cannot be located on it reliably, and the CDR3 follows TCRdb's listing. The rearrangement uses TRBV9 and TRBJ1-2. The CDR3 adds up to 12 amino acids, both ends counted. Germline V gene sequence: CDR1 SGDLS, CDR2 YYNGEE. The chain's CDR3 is CASSVERVPTKS.

The CDR3 here is CASSDRGSYEQYF. The DNA of the CDR3 is TGTGCCAGCAGCGATAGAGGTAGCTACGAGCAGTACTTC. The chain employs TRBV7-9 and TRBJ2-7; D remains ambiguous. There are 13 residues in the CDR3. Per the germline V gene, CDR1 is SEHNR and CDR2 is FQNEAQ (reference sequence). V lost 5 bases and J lost 3, with 11 bases in between.

CDR3 region: CASSQVVAGDNEQFF. DNA for the CDR3: TGTGCCAGCAGCCAAGTTGTTGCCGGAGACAATGAGCAGTTCTTC. The gene calls are TRBV4-2 and TRBJ2-1; D is unclear. Germline CDR1 and CDR2: LGHNA and YNFKEQ. The V end lost 1 base, the J end lost 5 bases, and 12 bases lay between the germline ends. This CDR3 is built from 15 residues.

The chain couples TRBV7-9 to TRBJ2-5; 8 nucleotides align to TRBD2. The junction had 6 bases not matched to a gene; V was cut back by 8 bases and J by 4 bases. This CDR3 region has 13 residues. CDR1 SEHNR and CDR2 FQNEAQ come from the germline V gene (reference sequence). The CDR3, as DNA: TGTGCCAGCGGCGCGGGGGGAGGAGAGACCCAGTACTTC. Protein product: CASGAGGGETQYF.

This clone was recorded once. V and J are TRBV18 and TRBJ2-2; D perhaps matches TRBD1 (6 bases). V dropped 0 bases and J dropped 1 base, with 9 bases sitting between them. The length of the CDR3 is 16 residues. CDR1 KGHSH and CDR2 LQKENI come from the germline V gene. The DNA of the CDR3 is TGTGCCAGCTCACCACCGACAGGACAGAACACCGGGGAGCTGTTTTTT. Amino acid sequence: CASSPPTGQNTGELFF. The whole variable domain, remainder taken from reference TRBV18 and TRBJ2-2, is NAGVMQNPRHLVRRRGQEARLRCSPMKGHSHVYWYRQLPEEGLKFMVYLQKENIIDESGMPKERFSAEFPKEGPSILRIQQVVRGDSAAYFCASSPPTGQNTGELFFGEGSRLTVL.

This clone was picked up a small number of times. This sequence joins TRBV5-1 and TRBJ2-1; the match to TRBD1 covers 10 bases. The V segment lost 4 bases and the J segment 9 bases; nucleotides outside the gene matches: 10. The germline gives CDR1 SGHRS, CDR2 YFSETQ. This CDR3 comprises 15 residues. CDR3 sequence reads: CASSPRTGGRSEQFF. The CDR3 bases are TGCGCCAGCAGCCCCAGGACAGGGGGTCGGAGTGAGCAGTTCTTC.

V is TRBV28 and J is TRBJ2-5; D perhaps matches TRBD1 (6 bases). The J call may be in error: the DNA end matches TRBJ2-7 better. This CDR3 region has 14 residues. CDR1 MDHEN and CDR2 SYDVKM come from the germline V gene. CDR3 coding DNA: TGTGCCAGCAGTCTCCGGGACAACTCCTACGAGCAGTACTTC. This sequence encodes CASSLRDNSYEQYF.